This T cell receptor beta chain stems from a study of blood T cell repertoires in COVID-19. Produced via immunoSEQ multiplex PCR; TCRdb's table is partial and in-frame only. The profile shows under 300,000 clones, 90% of them singletons. The trim removed 6 bases at V and 5 bases at J, leaving 6 bases unmatched. This CDR3 spans 13 amino acids. Germline V lookup: CDR1 MNHEY, CDR2 SVGEGT. It was during active infection that Seattle patients were enrolled and then longitudinally followed. The sequenced material came from peripheral blood. This chain uses TRBV6-2 or TRBV6-3 with TRBJ2-5; TRBD2 matches 7 bases. The sequence derives from a woman aged 55-69 years with COVID-19, enrolled during active disease. The CDR3 region has the DNA TGTGCCAGCAGCCGGGGGGTAGGGGAGACCCAGTACTTC. This gives the protein CASSRGVGETQYF.